This is a list of T cell receptor beta chains from one sample in a study of regulatory T cells in long-lasting Graves disease. Using its own MiXCR run on the multiplex PCR reads, TCRdb lists one record per CDR3 protein. The sample carries about 470,000 distinct CDR3 sequences, under 25% recorded once. Material: peripheral blood mononuclear cells (PBMCs), obtained when the disease was refractory, from a patient treated with antithyroid drugs. These receptors all come from a female donor with Graves disease. CDR3s include the opening cysteine and the closing phenylalanine or tryptophan. A D gene is named only where the DNA matches it firmly. Size tells how often a clone was seen (once, few, many) or the class of an expanded clone, and some rows leave it out.

d_call,j_call,clone_size,v_call,cdr3_aa,cdr3_nt
NA,TRBJ2-7,NA,TRBV11-2,CASSLADQDYEQYF,TGTGCCAGCAGCTTAGCGGACCAAGACTACGAGCAGTACTTC
NA,TRBJ1-4,few,TRBV20-1,CSASEKGMGKLFF,TGCAGTGCGAGTGAGAAGGGGATGGGAAAACTGTTTTTT
NA,TRBJ1-2,many,TRBV28,CASSSLTHGYTF,TGTGCCAGCAGTTCCTTGACCCATGGCTACACCTTC
NA,TRBJ2-7,many,TRBV2,CATGRYSYEQYF,TGTGCCACCGGGAGATACTCCTACGAGCAGTACTTC
TRBD1,TRBJ1-1,many,TRBV6-1,CASSDRQGTEAFF,TGTGCCAGCAGTGACAGACAGGGGACTGAAGCTTTCTTT
NA,TRBJ1-2,many,TRBV28,CASSFLFVFF,TGTGCCAGCAGTTTTCTGTTCGTTTTCTTC
NA,TRBJ2-7,many,TRBV11-2,CASSAGFYEQYF,TGTGCCAGCAGCGCGGGTTTCTACGAGCAGTACTTC
NA,TRBJ2-7,many,TRBV6-1,CASSLGRGPPYEQYF,TGTGCCAGCAGTCTGGGGCGGGGTCCACCCTACGAGCAGTACTTC
NA,TRBJ2-5,NA,TRBV10-3,CAISDGLLQETQYF,TGTGCCATCAGTGATGGGCTCCTCCAAGAGACCCAGTACTTC
NA,TRBJ2-5,few,TRBV5-4,CASSLEAIRGKTQYF,TGTGCCAGCAGCTTGGAGGCGATACGGGGAAAGACCCAGTACTTC
NA,TRBJ1-6,NA,TRBV20-1,CSARDYQAMGVGSPLHF,TGCAGTGCTAGAGATTATCAGGCAATGGGCGTCGGGTCACCCCTCCACTTT
TRBD2,TRBJ2-1,few,TRBV11-2,CASSEGGLALNEQFF,TGTGCCAGCAGCGAAGGGGGACTAGCATTAAATGAGCAGTTCTTC
TRBD2,TRBJ2-2,NA,TRBV11-3,CASSLRSSSGSLNTGELFF,TGTGCCAGCAGCTTACGTTCTAGTAGCGGGAGCCTCAACACCGGGGAGCTGTTTTTT
TRBD1,TRBJ1-2,few,TRBV4-2,CASSQVAGDSRYGYTF,TGTGCCAGCAGCCAAGTGGCAGGGGACAGCCGGTATGGCTACACCTTC
TRBD2,TRBJ2-5,many,TRBV6-2/TRBV6-3,CASSESLAGGAETQYF,TGTGCCAGCAGTGAGTCGCTAGCGGGAGGTGCGGAGACCCAGTACTTC
NA,TRBJ1-1,many,TRBV7-3,CASSLGAGTEAFF,TGTGCCAGCAGCTTAGGGGCCGGCACTGAAGCTTTCTTT
NA,TRBJ1-1,NA,TRBV27,CASRTLATKTEAFF,TGTGCCAGCAGGACCCTAGCTACGAAGACTGAAGCTTTCTTT
TRBD1,TRBJ1-2,many,TRBV6-5,CASSWDRGRLNYGYTF,TGTGCCAGCAGTTGGGACAGGGGCCGACTGAACTATGGCTACACCTTC
NA,TRBJ1-2,many,TRBV24-1,CATSDFSYGYTF,TGTGCCACCAGTGATTTCAGCTATGGCTACACCTTC
NA,TRBJ2-7,NA,TRBV5-4,CASSFTGDSYEQYF,TGTGCCAGCAGCTTCACAGGAGACTCCTACGAGCAGTACTTC
TRBD1,TRBJ2-7,NA,TRBV27,CASSQIAGQGAYEQHF,TGTGCCAGCAGCCAAATCGCGGGACAGGGAGCCTACGAGCAGCACTTC
NA,TRBJ2-7,many,TRBV24-1,CATSGTGSYEQYF,TGTGCCACCAGTGGAACGGGCTCCTACGAGCAGTACTTC
NA,TRBJ2-5,many,TRBV11-2,CASSSPRGRKETQYF,TGTGCCAGCAGCTCCCCTCGGGGGCGTAAGGAGACCCAGTACTTC
NA,TRBJ2-2,NA,TRBV20-1,CSARSLGRDSNTGELFF,TGCAGTGCTAGATCCCTGGGACGGGACTCGAACACCGGGGAGCTGTTTTTT
NA,TRBJ1-2,NA,TRBV4-1,CASSQDRTDFYGYTF,TGCGCCAGCAGCCAAGATAGAACAGACTTCTATGGCTACACCTTC
NA,TRBJ2-7,NA,TRBV3-1,CASSQGSSVYEQYF,TGTGCCAGCAGCCAAGGTTCTAGCGTGTACGAGCAGTACTTC
NA,TRBJ1-1,NA,TRBV12-3/TRBV12-4,CASSFSGNGEAFF,TGTGCCAGCAGTTTCAGTGGGAATGGTGAAGCTTTCTTT
NA,TRBJ2-5,many,TRBV3-1,CASSHRKGYQETQYF,TGTGCCAGCAGCCATCGGAAGGGCTACCAAGAGACCCAGTACTTC
NA,TRBJ1-1,NA,TRBV20-1,CSARGPWRPEAFF,TGCAGTGCTAGAGGACCTTGGAGGCCTGAAGCTTTCTTT
TRBD1,TRBJ1-1,few,TRBV25-1,CASTLGQTEAFF,TGTGCCAGCACCTTGGGACAGACTGAAGCTTTCTTT
NA,TRBJ1-5,many,TRBV7-2,CASTPGPIRPQHF,TGTGCCAGCACCCCCGGCCCTATCCGGCCCCAGCATTTT
TRBD1,TRBJ2-7,many,TRBV5-6,CASSLQGVAPSYEQYF,TGTGCCAGCAGTTTACAGGGGGTAGCCCCCTCCTACGAGCAGTACTTC